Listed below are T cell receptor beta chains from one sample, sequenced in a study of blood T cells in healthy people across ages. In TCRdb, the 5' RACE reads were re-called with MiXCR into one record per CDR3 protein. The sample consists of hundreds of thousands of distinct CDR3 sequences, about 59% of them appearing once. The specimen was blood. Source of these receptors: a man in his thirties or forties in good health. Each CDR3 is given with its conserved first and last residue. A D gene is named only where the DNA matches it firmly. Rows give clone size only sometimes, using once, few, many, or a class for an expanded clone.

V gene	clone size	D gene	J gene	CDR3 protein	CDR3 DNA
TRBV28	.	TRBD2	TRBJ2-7	CASSSYKRGGSYEQYF	TGTGCCAGCAGTTCCTACAAGCGGGGGGGATCCTACGAGCAGTACTTC
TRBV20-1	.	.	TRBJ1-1	CSAKAQNMNTEAFF	TGCAGTGCTAAAGCACAGAACATGAACACTGAAGCTTTCTTT
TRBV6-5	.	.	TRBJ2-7	CASSSNRYEQYF	TGTGCCAGCAGTTCAAACAGATACGAGCAGTACTTC
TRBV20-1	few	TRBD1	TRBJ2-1	CSARDMTGVNEQFF	TGCAGTGCTAGAGACATGACAGGGGTCAATGAGCAGTTCTTC
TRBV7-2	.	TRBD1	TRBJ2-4	CASSSEGALSQNIQYF	TGTGCCAGCAGCTCCGAGGGGGCTTTGTCCCAAAACATTCAGTACTTC
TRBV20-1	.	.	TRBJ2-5	CSATPRTPRAQYF	TGCAGTGCCACCCCTAGGACTCCAAGGGCGCAGTACTTC
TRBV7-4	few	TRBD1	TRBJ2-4	CASSLATGTALILAKNIQYF	TGTGCCAGCAGCTTAGCGACGGGGACAGCGTTGATTCTAGCCAAAAACATTCAGTACTTC
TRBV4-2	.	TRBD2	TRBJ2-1	CASSRPTSGQYNEQFF	TGTGCCAGCAGCCGCCCCACTAGCGGGCAATACAATGAGCAGTTCTTC
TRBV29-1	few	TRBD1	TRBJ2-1	CSVTGTGVNEQFF	TGCAGCGTGACCGGGACAGGGGTCAATGAGCAGTTCTTC
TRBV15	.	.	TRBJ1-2	CATSSNREIRGYTF	TGTGCCACCAGCAGCAACAGGGAAATTAGAGGCTACACCTTC
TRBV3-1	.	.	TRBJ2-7	CASGTRDGAVTTSEQYF	TGTGCCAGCGGAACTAGAGACGGGGCGGTTACTACGAGCGAGCAGTACTTC
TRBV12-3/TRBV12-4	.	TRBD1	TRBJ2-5	CASSEAGGFETQYF	TGTGCCAGCAGCGAGGCAGGGGGCTTTGAGACCCAGTACTTC
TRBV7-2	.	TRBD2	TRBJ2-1	CASSFRASGGAPDEQFF	TGTGCCAGCAGCTTCAGGGCTAGCGGGGGGGCACCGGATGAGCAGTTCTTC
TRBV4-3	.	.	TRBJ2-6	CASSQDWGTGANVLTF	TGCGCCAGCAGCCAAGATTGGGGTACGGGGGCCAACGTCCTGACTTTC